This T cell receptor (beta chain) was recovered during a study of spatial heterogeneity in lung cancer. Study in general: Sequences of the beta chain were consistently detected in greater numbers than alpha-chain sequences.

With 1 base removed from V and 4 bases from J, the gap between germline ends came to 7 bases. Per the germline V gene, CDR1 is SGHVS and CDR2 is FQNEAQ. This CDR3 is 14 amino acids long. This clonotype came up a few times. Time point indicated: sample taken at primary tumor resection. Whole RNA from tumor, nontumor lung or frozen PBMC was sequenced unsorted. Each CDR3 protein is one row after TCRdb ran MiXCR on the 5' RACE reads. This sample carries 85,000 to 100,000 distinct CDR3 sequences, about an eighth of them seen once, and the ten largest clones take over 40%. V usage is TRBV7-8 and J usage is TRBJ1-4, with D uncertain. Sequencing used PBMCs, obtained at surgery. The source is a male donor with early-stage non-small cell lung cancer. CDR3 loop: CASSLGRLNEKLFF. The CDR3 DNA follows: TGTGCCAGCAGCTTAGGTCGGCTTAATGAAAAACTGTTTTTT.